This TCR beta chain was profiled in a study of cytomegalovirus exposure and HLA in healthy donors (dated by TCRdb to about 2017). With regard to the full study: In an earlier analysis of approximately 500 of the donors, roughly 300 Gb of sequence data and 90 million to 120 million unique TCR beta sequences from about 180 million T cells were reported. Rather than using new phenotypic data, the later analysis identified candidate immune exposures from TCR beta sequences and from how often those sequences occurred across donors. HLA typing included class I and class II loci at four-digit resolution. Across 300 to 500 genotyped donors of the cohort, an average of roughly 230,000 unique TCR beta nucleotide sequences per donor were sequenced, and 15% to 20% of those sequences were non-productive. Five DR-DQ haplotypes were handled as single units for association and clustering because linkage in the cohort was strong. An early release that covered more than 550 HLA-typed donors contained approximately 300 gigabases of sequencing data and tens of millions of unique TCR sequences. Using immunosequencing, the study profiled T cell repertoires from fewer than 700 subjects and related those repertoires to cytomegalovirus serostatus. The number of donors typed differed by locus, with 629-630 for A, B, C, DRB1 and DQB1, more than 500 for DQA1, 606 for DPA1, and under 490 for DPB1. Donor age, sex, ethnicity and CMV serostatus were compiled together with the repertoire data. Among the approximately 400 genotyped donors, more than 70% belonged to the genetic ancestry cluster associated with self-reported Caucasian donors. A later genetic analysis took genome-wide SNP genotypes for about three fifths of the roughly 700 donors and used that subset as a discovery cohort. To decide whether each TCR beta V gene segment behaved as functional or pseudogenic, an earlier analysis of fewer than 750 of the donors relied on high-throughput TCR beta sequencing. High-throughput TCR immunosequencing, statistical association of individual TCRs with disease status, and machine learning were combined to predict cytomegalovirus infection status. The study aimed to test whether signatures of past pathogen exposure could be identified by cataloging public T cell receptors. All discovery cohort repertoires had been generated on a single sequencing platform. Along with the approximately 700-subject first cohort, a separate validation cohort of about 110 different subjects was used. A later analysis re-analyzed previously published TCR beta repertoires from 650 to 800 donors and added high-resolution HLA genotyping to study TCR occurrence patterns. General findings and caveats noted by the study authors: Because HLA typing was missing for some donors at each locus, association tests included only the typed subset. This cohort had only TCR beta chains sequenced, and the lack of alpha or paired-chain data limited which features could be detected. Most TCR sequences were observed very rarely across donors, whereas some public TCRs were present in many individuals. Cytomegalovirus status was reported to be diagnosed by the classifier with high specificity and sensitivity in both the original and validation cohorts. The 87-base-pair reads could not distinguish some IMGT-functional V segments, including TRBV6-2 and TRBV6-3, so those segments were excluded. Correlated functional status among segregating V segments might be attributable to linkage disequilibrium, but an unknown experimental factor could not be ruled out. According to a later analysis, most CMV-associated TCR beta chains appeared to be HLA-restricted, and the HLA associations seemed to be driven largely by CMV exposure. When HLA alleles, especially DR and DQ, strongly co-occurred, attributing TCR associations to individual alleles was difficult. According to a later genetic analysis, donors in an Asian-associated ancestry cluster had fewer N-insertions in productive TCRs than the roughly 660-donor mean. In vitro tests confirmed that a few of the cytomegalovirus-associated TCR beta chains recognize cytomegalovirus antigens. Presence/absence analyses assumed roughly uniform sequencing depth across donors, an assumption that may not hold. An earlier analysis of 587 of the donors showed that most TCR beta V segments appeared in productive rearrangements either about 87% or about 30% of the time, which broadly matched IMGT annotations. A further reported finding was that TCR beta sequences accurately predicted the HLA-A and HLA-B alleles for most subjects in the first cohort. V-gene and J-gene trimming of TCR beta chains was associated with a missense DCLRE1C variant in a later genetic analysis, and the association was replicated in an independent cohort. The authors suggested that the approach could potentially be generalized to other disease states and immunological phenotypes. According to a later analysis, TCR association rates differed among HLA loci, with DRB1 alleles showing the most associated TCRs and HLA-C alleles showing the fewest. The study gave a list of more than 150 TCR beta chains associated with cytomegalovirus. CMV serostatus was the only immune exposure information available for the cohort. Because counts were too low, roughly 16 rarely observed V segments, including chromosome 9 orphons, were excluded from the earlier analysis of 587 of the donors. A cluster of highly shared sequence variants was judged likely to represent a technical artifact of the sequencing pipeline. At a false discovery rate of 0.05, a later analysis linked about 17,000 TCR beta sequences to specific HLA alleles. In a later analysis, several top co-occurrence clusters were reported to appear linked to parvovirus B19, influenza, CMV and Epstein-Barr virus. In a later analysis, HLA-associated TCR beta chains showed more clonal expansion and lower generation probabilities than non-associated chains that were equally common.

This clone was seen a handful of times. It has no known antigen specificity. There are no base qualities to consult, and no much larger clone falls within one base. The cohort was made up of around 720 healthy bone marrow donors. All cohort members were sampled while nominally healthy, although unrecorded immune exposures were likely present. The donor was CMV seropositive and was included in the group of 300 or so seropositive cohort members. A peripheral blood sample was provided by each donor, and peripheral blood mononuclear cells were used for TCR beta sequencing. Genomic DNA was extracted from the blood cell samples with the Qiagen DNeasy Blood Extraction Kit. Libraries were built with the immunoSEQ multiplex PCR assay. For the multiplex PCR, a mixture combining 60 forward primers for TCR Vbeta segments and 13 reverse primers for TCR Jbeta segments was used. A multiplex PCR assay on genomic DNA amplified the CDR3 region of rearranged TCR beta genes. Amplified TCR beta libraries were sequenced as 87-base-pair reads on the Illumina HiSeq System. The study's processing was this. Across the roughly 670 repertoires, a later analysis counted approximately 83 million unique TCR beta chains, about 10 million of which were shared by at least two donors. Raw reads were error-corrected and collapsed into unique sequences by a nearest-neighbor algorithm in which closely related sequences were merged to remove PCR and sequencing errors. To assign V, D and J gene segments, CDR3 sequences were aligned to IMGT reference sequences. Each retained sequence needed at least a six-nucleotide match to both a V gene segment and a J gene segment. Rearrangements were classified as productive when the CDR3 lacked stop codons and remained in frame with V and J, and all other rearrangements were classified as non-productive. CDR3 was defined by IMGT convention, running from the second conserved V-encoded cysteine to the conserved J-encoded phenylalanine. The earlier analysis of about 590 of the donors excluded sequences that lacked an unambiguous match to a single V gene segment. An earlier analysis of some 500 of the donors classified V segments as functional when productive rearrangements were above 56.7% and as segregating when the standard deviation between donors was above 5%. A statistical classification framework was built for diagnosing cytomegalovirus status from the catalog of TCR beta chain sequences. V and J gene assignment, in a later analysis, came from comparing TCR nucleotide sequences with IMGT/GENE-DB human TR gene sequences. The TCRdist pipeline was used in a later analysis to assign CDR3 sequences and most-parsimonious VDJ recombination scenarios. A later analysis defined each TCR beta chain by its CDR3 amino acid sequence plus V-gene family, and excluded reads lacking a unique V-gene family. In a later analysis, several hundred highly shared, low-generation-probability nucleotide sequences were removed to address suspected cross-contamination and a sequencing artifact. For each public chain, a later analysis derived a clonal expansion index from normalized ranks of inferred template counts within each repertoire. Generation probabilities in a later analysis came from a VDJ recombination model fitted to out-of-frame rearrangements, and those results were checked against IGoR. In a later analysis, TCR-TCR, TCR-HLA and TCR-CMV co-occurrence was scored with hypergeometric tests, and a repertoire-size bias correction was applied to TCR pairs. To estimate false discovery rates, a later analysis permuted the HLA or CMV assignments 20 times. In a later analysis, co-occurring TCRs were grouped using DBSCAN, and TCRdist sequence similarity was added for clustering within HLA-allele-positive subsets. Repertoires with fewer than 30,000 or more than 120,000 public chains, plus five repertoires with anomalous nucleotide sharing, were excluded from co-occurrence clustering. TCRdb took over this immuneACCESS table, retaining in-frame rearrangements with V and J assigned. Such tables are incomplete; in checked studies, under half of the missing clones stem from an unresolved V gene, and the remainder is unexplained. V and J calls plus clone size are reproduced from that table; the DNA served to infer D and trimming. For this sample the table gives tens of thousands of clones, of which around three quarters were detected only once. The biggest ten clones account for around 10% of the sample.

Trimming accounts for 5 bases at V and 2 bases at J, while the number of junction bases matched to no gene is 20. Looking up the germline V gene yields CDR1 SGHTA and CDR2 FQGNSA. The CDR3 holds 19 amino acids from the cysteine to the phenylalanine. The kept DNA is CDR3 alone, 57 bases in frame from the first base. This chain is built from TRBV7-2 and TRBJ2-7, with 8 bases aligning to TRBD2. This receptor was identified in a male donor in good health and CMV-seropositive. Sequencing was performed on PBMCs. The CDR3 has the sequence CASSHHRGGLAGSAYEQYF. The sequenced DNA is TGTGCCAGCAGCCACCACCGCGGGGGCTTAGCGGGGTCTGCCTACGAGCAGTACTTC.